A single sample gave rise to the 3 T cell receptor beta chains below, sequenced in a study of technical replicates of blood from a handful of donors. The assay was immunoSEQ multiplex PCR, and TCRdb's table has in-frame clones only and misses some. The repertoire has approximately 99,000 clones, about 96% of them found once; the top ten carry 0.3% to 0.45%. Material: T cells isolated from PBMCs. Receptors originate from a human donor in good health.

The gene calls are TRBV5-1 and TRBJ1-4; D is undetermined. Germline CDR1 and CDR2: SGHRS and YFSETQ. V was pared by 0 bases and J by 6 bases, with 3 bases between. The CDR3 runs to 12 residues. In nucleotides, the CDR3 is TGCGCCAGCAGCTTGGCCGATGAAAAACTGTTTTTT. It specifies CASSLADEKLFF.

CDR3 nucleotide sequence: TGTGCCAGCAGCTTGGACAGGGGGTCTTTTGGGGATGAGCAGTTCTTC. Protein sequence: CASSLDRGSFGDEQFF. The chain is built from TRBV5-4 and TRBJ2-1; TRBD1 matches at 8 bases. There are 16 residues in the CDR3. CDR1 is SGHNT and CDR2 is YYREEE in the germline V gene (reference sequence). The ends lost 0 bases at V and 8 bases at J; junction bases unmatched: 10.

The chain recombines TRBV4-1 with TRBJ1-5; 7 positions match TRBD1. The junction had 3 bases not matched to a gene; V was cut back by 1 base and J by 9 bases. CDR1 is MGHRA, CDR2 YSYEKL, per germline. The CDR3 contains 13 residues. Here the CDR3 DNA reads TGCGCCAGCAGCCAAGTCCAGGGGGGGCCCCAGCATTTT. This codes for CASSQVQGGPQHF.